The source of this T cell receptor (beta chain) is a study of blood T cell repertoires in COVID-19. Study background: Samples taken during acute and convalescent COVID-19 were collected in the United States, Italy and Spain.

Losses at the gene ends were 5 bases for V and 7 bases for J; bases not matched to a gene: 9. The length of the CDR3 is 14 residues. Germline V gene sequence: CDR1 SGHAT, CDR2 FQNNGV. Data came from immunoSEQ multiplex PCR; TCRdb stores just in-frame clones and leaves some out. The sample lists some 460,000 clones; 75% to 90% were seen once. The V call is TRBV11-2, the J call TRBJ2-7; 9 nucleotides match TRBD1. Sequencing used peripheral blood. This clonotype was sampled from a woman younger than 45 with acute or convalescent COVID-19. The CDR3 bases are TGTGCCAGCAGCCGAACCGGGACAGGGTATGAGCAGTACTTC. Amino acids: CASSRTGTGYEQYF. The full variable domain, completed using reference TRBV11-2 and TRBJ2-7, is EAGVAQSPRYKIIEKRQSVAFWCNPISGHATLYWYQQILGQGPKLLIQFQNNGVVDDSQLPKDRFSAERLKGVDSTLKIQPAKLEDSAVYLCASSRTGTGYEQYFGPGTRLTVT.